These 16 T cell receptor beta chains were sequenced from one sample in a study of response to subunit inactivated influenza vaccine. TCRdb independently ran MiXCR on the RT-PCR reads; one entry per CDR3 protein. The data show a few hundred thousand distinct CDR3 sequences, with over 9% seen just once and around 10% held by the top ten. These data were likewise used in another study, on T cells expressing NK-cell markers. As reported in that work: TCR beta cDNA was made by 5'RACE template switching with UMIs.

Sequencing used PBMCs from blood, obtained on the day of vaccination. These TCRs come from a man between 45 and 60 years old who received an inactivated influenza vaccine.

This clonotype was seen more than once but under ten times. The rearrangement joins TRBV28 to TRBJ2-1, with 12 bases matching TRBD2. Germline V CDR1 and CDR2: MDHEN, SYDVKM. This CDR3 spans 15 amino acids. After removal of 3 bases from V and 15 bases from J, the junction contained 12 bases not matched to a gene. The CDR3, as DNA: TGTGCCAGCAGTTTGACTAGCGGGAGTTTGGGTCTTCGGTTCTTC. Translation: CASSLTSGSLGLRFF.

V usage is TRBV5-1 and J usage is TRBJ2-5; D uncertain. V was shortened by 1 base and J by 4 bases, with 5 bases between the two germline ends. The V gene's germline CDR1 is SGHRS and CDR2 YFSETQ. This CDR3 comprises 12 residues. CDR3 loop: CASSLSAETQYF. DNA of the CDR3: TGCGCCAGCAGCTTGTCGGCAGAGACCCAGTACTTC.

This sequence joins TRBV3-1 and TRBJ2-3; the D gene is possibly TRBD2 (7 bases). The CDR3 is 16 amino acids. The V gene's germline CDR1 is LGHDT and CDR2 YNNKEL (reference sequence). V dropped 7 bases and J dropped 0 bases, with 17 bases sitting between them. CDR3 DNA sequence: TGTGCCAGCACCCTAGGGCGGGGGCCTAGCACAGATACGCAGTATTTT. Protein product: CASTLGRGPSTDTQYF.

This clonotype has at least ten counts. The V call is TRBV3-1, the J call TRBJ2-1; 8 bases match TRBD2. The V and J ends lost 5 bases and 3 bases, in that order; junction bases with no gene match: 9. There are 16 residues in the CDR3. Germline CDR1 LGHDT, CDR2 YNNKEL (reference sequence). The CDR3 sequence: CASSDRGGQYYNEQFF. The CDR3 nucleotides read TGTGCCAGCAGCGACCGGGGGGGTCAATACTACAATGAGCAGTTCTTC.

The chain couples TRBV27 to TRBJ1-5, with D perhaps matching TRBD1 (5 bases). The V end lost 2 bases, the J end lost 2 bases, and 10 bases lay between the germline ends. In germline, CDR1 is MNHEY, CDR2 SMNVEV (reference sequence). The CDR3 contains 15 residues. CDR3 amino acids: CASSLEGHGNQPQHF. The CDR3 DNA follows: TGTGCCAGCAGTTTAGAGGGGCATGGCAATCAGCCCCAGCATTTT.

The chain uses TRBV11-3 and TRBJ2-1, with TRBD2 as a possible D gene (6 bases). In germline, CDR1 is SGHNT, CDR2 YENEEA. The V end was cut by 1 base, the J end by 6 bases, with 16 bases between. The CDR3 extends over 16 amino acids. CDR3 sequence reads: CASSLGLAGYPNEQFF. DNA of the CDR3: TGTGCCAGCAGCTTAGGGTTGGCGGGGTACCCCAATGAGCAGTTCTTC.

This clonotype has only a few counts. The CDR3 is CASSLSYLGPTGELFF. CDR3 bases: TGTGCCAGCAGCTTATCATACTTGGGTCCCACCGGGGAGCTGTTTTTT. The V and J genes are TRBV7-8 and TRBJ2-2; no clear D gene. Trimming pared 2 bases from V and 4 bases from J, leaving 14 bases between. The CDR3 spans 16 residues. Germline CDR1 and CDR2: SGHVS and FQNEAQ.

This clonotype was observed a handful of times. This chain connects TRBV12-5 to TRBJ2-1; D is unclear. The V gene lost 4 bases and the J gene lost 3 bases, with 4 bases spanning the gap. This CDR3 region has 12 residues. In germline, CDR1 is LGHNT, CDR2 FRNRAP. The CDR3 here is CASGSNYNEQFF. In DNA form, the CDR3 reads TGTGCTAGTGGTTCGAACTACAATGAGCAGTTCTTC.

This clonotype was seen a few times. The rearrangement uses TRBV11-2 and TRBJ2-1; D ambiguous. The CDR3 runs to 15 residues. Trimming stripped 0 bases from V and 9 bases from J, with 15 bases between. Germline CDR1 reads SGHAT; CDR2 reads FQNNGV. CDR3 sequence: CASSLELDGMGEQFF. CDR3 bases: TGTGCCAGCAGCTTAGAGCTAGATGGGATGGGTGAGCAGTTCTTC.

The V gene is TRBV28, the J gene TRBJ2-2; no reliable D call. The CDR3 is 14 residues long. Trimming left V 5 bases short and J 3 bases short, with 10 bases between. Germline CDR1 reads MDHEN; CDR2 reads SYDVKM. Here the CDR3 DNA reads TGTGCCAGCAGTGAATCTCTGGACACCGGGGAGCTGTTTTTT. Translating it yields CASSESLDTGELFF.

This clonotype was seen at least ten times. V gene TRBV6-2 or TRBV6-3 combines with J gene TRBJ1-1; D gene uncertain. The CDR3 is 17 residues long. CDR1 MNHEY and CDR2 SVGEGT come from the germline V gene. V was trimmed by 2 bases and J by 4 bases, leaving 20 bases between them. The CDR3 reads CASSYAGSSPRGTEAFF. CDR3 DNA sequence: TGTGCCAGCAGTTACGCAGGATCCAGCCCCCGGGGCACTGAAGCTTTCTTT.

The gene calls are TRBV4-3 and TRBJ1-4; D not certain. The V gene lost 1 base and the J gene lost 4 bases, with 10 bases spanning the gap. CDR3 length: 15 amino acids. Germline lookup yields CDR1 LGHNA and CDR2 YSLEER. CDR3 loop: CASSQGLAVNEKLFF. The CDR3 DNA reads as TGCGCCAGCAGCCAAGGGTTGGCAGTTAATGAAAAACTGTTTTTT.

This clonotype came up a few times. The rearrangement links TRBV4-2 to TRBJ1-1; 7 bases line up with TRBD1. Germline trimming cut 4 bases from V and 4 bases from J; bases unmatched to any gene: 9. Germline assignment: CDR1 LGHNA and CDR2 YNFKEQ. This CDR3 contains 15 residues. CDR3 sequence: CASSPGRGLVTEAFF. The CDR3 DNA follows: TGTGCCAGCAGCCCTGGAAGGGGGCTGGTCACTGAAGCTTTCTTT.

The gene calls are TRBV7-9 and TRBJ2-1; tentative D call: TRBD1 (7 bases). Germline V lookup: CDR1 SEHNR, CDR2 FQNEAQ (reference sequence). The CDR3 has 16 amino acids. Trimming stripped 3 bases from V and 10 bases from J, with 22 bases between. In nucleotides, the CDR3 is TGTGCCAGCAGCTTGGCGGCGTTACAGGGGAGGCGCGAGCAGTTCTTC. This translates into CASSLAALQGRREQFF.

In its sample, this clonotype was seen many times. The chain combines TRBV6-2 or TRBV6-3 with TRBJ2-7; D is unresolved. Per the germline V gene, CDR1 is MNHEY and CDR2 is SVGEGT. The CDR3 totals 13 residues. V dropped 2 bases and J dropped 0 bases, with 5 bases sitting between them. DNA of the CDR3: TGTGCCAGCAGTTACGGCGGCTCCTACGAGCAGTACTTC. Its translation is CASSYGGSYEQYF.

V is TRBV5-1 and J is TRBJ2-1; D is tentatively TRBD1 or TRBD2 (5 bases each). The CDR3 is made up of 19 amino acids. V gave up 3 bases and J gave up 2 bases, with 24 bases separating them. Germline V CDR1 and CDR2: SGHRS, YFSETQ. CDR3 protein: CASSYPGTSALGTYNEQFF. The CDR3 region has the DNA TGCGCCAGCAGCTACCCCGGGACGTCGGCACTGGGGACCTACAATGAGCAGTTCTTC.